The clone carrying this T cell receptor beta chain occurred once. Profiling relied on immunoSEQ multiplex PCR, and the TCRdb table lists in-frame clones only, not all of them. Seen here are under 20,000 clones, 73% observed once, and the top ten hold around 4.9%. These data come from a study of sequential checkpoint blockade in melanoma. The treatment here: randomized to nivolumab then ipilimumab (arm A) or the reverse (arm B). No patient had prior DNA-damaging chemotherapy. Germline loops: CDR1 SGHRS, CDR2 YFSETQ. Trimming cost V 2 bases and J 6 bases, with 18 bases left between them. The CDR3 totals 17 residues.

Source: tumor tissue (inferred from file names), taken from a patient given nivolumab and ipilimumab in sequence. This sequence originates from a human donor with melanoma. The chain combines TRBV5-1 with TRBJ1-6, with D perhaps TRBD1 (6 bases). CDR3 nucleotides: TGCGCCAGCAGCTTACGGCCCGCAGGGGAAGCTAATTCACCCCTCCACTTT. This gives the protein CASSLRPAGEANSPLHF.